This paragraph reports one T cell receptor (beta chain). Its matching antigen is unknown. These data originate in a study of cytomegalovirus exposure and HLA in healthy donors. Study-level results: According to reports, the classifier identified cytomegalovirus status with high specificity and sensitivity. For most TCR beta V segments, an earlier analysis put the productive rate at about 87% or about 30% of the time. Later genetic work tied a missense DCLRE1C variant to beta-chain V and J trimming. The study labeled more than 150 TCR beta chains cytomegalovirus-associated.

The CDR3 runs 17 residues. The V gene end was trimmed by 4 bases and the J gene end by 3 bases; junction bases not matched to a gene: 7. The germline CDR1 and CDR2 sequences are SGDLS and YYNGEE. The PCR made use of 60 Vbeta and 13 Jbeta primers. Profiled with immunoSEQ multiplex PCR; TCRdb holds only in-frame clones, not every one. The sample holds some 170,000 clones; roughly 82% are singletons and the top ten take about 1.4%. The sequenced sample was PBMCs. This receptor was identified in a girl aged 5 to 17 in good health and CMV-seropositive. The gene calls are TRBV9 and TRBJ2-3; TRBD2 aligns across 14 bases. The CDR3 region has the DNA TGTGCCAGCAGCCCAGGGACTAGCGGGAGACAGACAGATACGCAGTATTTT. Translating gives CASSPGTSGRQTDTQYF. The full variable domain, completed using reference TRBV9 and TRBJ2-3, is DSGVTQTPKHLITATGQRVTLRCSPRSGDLSVYWYQQSLDQGLQFLIQYYNGEERAKGNILERFSAQQFPDLHSELNLSSLELGDSALYFCASSPGTSGRQTDTQYFGPGTRLTVL.